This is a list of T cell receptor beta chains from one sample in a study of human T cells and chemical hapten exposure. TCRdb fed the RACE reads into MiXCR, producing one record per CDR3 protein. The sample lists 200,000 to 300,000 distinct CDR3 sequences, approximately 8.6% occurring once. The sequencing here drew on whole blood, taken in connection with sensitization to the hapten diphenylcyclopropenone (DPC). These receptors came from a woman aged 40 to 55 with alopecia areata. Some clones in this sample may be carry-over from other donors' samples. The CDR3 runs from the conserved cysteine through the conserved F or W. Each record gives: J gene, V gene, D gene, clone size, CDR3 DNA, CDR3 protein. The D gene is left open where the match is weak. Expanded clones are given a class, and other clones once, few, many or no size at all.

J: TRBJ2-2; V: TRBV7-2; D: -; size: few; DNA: TGTGCCAGCAGCTTAGCGCTGCTACTCGGCGCCGGGGAGCTGTTTTTT; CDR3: CASSLALLLGAGELFF
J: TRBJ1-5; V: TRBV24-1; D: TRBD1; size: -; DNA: TGTGCCACCAGTGACGGAAGGACAGGAGGCAATCAGCCCCAGCATTTT; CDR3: CATSDGRTGGNQPQHF
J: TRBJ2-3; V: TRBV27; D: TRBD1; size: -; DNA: TGTGCCAGCAGTTTAATCCAGGGGGCGCCCACAGATACGCAGTATTTT; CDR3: CASSLIQGAPTDTQYF
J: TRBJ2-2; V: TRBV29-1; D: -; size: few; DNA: TGCAGCGTTGAAAAGGCGGACAAACACACCGGGGAGCTGTTTTTT; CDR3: CSVEKADKHTGELFF
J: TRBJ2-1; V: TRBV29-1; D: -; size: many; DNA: TGCAGCGTCCCCCGAGGGGGACCCTACAATGAGCAGTTCTTC; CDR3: CSVPRGGPYNEQFF
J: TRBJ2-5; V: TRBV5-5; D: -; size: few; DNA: TGTGCCAGCAGCTTAGGAGGGGTTAACTCCCAAGAGACCCAGTACTTC; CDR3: CASSLGGVNSQETQYF
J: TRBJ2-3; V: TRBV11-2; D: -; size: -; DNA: TGTGCCAGCAGCCCCCCTCAGGCCAGCACAGATACGCAGTATTTT; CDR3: CASSPPQASTDTQYF
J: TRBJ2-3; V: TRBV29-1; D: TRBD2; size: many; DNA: TGCAGCGTTCCCGGGACTAGCGGGATCACAGATACGCAGTATTTT; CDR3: CSVPGTSGITDTQYF
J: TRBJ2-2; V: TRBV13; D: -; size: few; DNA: TGTGCCAGCAGCTCAGGCCCTAGCGCAACCGGGGAGCTGTTTTTT; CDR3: CASSSGPSATGELFF
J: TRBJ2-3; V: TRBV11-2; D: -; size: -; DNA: TGTGCCAGCAGCTTAGAGGGGGCGGAGACGCAGTATTTT; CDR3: CASSLEGAETQYF
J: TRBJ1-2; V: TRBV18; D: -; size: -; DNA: TGTGCCAGCTCACGCACACGGGCAGACCCGAAGTATGGCTACACCTTC; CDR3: CASSRTRADPKYGYTF
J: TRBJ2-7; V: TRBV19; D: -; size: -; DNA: TGTGCCAGTAGCCGGGACTCTATCTCCTACGAGCAGTACTTC; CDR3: CASSRDSISYEQYF
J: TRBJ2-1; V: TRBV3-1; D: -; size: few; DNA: TGTGCCAGCAGCCAAACTACATCGAGTTACAATGAGCAGTTCTTC; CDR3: CASSQTTSSYNEQFF
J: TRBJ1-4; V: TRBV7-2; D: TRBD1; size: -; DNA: TGTGCCAGCAGCTTGACCGGGACAGGGCTTGAAAAACTGTTTTTT; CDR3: CASSLTGTGLEKLFF
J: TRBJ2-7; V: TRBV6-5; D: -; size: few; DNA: TGTGCCAGCAGTTACTCGTACGGGGTCCCCTACGAGCAGTACTTC; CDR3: CASSYSYGVPYEQYF
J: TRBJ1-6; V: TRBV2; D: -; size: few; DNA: TGTGCCAGCAGTGAAGTGGGTGGGGGGAATCTATCTCCCCTCCACTTT; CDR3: CASSEVGGGNLSPLHF
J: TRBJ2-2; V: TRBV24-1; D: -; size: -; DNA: TGTGCCACCAGTGATTCAGGGTACACCGGGGAGCTGTTTTTT; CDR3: CATSDSGYTGELFF
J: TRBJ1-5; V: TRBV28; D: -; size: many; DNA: TGTGCCAGCAGTCCCTTCGAGGGGGATCAGCCCCAGCATTTT; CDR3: CASSPFEGDQPQHF
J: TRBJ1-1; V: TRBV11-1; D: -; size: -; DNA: TGTGCCAGCAGCCCACACAGGGACACTGAAGCTTTCTTT; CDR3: CASSPHRDTEAFF
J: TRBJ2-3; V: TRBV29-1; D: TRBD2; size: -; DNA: TGCAGCGCGGGGGGGTTCGGTACGCAGTATTTT; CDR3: CSAGGFGTQYF
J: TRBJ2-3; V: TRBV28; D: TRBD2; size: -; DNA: TGTGCCAGCAGTCGGCGGGGGGGAAGCACAGATACGCAGTATTTT; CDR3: CASSRRGGSTDTQYF
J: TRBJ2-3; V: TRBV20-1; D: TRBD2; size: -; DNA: TGCAGTGCTAGTATGGGCCCTGGTAGCGGGAGGGCTAGCACAGATACGCAGTATTTT; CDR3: CSASMGPGSGRASTDTQYF
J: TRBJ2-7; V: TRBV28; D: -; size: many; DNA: TGTGCCAGCAGTTCGACAGGACTCTACGAGCAGTACTTC; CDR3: CASSSTGLYEQYF
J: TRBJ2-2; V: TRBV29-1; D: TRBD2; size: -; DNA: TGCAGCGTTGGGACTAGCGCCGCATGGACCGGGGAGCTGTTTTTT; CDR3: CSVGTSAAWTGELFF
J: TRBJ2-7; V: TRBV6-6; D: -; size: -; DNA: TGTGCCAGCAGTGCTCAGGGGGAGCAGTACTTC; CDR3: CASSAQGEQYF
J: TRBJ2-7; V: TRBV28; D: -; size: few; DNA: TGTGCCAGCGGAGGGGGTTCCTACGAGCAGTACTTC; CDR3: CASGGGSYEQYF
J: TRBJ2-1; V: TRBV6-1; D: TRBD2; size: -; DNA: TGTGCCAGCAGAGCCGGGACTAGCGGGAGAGTTGACTACAATGAGCAGTTCTTC; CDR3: CASRAGTSGRVDYNEQFF
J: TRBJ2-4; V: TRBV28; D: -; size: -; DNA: TGTGCCAGCAGTTTAGATGGTCGACTAGCCAAAAACATTCAGTACTTC; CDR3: CASSLDGRLAKNIQYF
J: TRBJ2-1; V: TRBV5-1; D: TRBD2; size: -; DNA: TGCGCCAGCAGCTTACGTAGCGGGAGCTCCTACAATGAGCAGTTCTTC; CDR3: CASSLRSGSSYNEQFF
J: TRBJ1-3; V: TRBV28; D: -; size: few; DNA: TGTGCCAGCAGTCCTACAGTTACATCTGGAAACACCATATATTTT; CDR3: CASSPTVTSGNTIYF
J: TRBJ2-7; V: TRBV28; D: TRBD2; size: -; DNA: TGTGCCAGCAGTTCGCCCGGGACTAGCGGGAGTGGGGAGCAGTACTTC; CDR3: CASSSPGTSGSGEQYF
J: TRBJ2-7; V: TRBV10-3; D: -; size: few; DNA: TGTGCCATCAGTGTGGGACCCGCGATTTTAGAGCAGTACTTC; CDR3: CAISVGPAILEQYF
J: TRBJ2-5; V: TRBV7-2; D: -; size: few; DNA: TGTGCCAGCAGTTGGAGACGGGTCCAAGAGACCCAGTACTTC; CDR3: CASSWRRVQETQYF
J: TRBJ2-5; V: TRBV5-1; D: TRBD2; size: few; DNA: TGCGCCAGCAGCTTCGGGCTAGCGGGAGCTCAAGAGACCCAGTACTTC; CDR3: CASSFGLAGAQETQYF
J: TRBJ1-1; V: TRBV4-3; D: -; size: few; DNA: TGCGCCAGCAGCCACCGACCCCTGGGGACTGAAGCTTTCTTT; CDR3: CASSHRPLGTEAFF
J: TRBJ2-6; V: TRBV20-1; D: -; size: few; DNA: TGCAGTCTGAGGACAGACCTCTCTGGGGCCAACGTCCTGACTTTC; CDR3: CSLRTDLSGANVLTF
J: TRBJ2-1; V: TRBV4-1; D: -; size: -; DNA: TGCGCCAGCAGCCAAGATCAGGGGCTGGGCGATGAGCAGTTCTTC; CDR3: CASSQDQGLGDEQFF
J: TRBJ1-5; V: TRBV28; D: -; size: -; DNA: TGTGCCAGCAGTTTGGGCCTGGAAGGTAGCAATCAGCCCCAGCATTTT; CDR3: CASSLGLEGSNQPQHF
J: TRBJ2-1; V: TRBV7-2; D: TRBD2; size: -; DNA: TGTGCCAGCAGCCCAGTGGTCGCGGGGGGCTACAATGAGCAGTTCTTC; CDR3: CASSPVVAGGYNEQFF
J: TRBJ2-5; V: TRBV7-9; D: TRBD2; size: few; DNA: TGTGCCAGCAGCACTCGGACTAGCGGGTCACCAGAGACCCAGTACTTC; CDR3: CASSTRTSGSPETQYF
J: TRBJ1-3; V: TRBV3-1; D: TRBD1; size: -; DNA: TGTGCCAGCAGCTACGGACAGGGGGCTTTCAACACCATATATTTT; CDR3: CASSYGQGAFNTIYF
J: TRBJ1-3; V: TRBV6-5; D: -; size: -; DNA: TGTGCCAGCAGTTATGACGGTATCGGAAACACCATATATTTT; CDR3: CASSYDGIGNTIYF
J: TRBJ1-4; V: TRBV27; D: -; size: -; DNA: TGTGCCAGCAGTTTTCTAGGGACGGCCAATGAAAAACTGTTTTTT; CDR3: CASSFLGTANEKLFF
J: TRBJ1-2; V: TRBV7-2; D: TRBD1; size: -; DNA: TGTGCCAGCAGCCCGACAGGGACCAACTATGGCTACACCTTC; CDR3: CASSPTGTNYGYTF
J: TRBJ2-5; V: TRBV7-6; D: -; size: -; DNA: TGTGCCAGCTCCCACCTGGGGGGTGCCCGAGAGACCCAGTACTTC; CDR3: CASSHLGGARETQYF
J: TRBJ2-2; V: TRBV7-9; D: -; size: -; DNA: TGTGCCAGCAGCTCCCCCCGGGGACGCGGCACCGGGGAGCTGTTTTTT; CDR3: CASSSPRGRGTGELFF
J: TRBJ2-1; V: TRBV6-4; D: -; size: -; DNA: TGTGCCAGCAGTCTGCGTTTGAATGGAAATGAGCAGTTCTTC; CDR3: CASSLRLNGNEQFF
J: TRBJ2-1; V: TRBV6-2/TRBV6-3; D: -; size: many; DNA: TGTGCCAGCAGTTGGGCAGGGAACAATGAGCAGTTCTTC; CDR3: CASSWAGNNEQFF
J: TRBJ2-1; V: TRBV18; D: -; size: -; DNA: TGTGCCAGCTCACCACCTTACAATGAGCAGTTCTTC; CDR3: CASSPPYNEQFF
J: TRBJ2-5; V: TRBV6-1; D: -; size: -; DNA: TGTGCCAGCAGTTCCCGCCTTGGCTGGGAGACCCAGTACTTC; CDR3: CASSSRLGWETQYF
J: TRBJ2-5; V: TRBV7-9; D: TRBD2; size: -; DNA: TGTGCCAGCAGCTCCCGACTAGCGGGAGCCGGAGAGACCCAGTACTTC; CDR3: CASSSRLAGAGETQYF
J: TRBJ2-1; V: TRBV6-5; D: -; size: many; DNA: TGTGCCAGCAGTTACTCCGGGACTGGTAACAATGAGCAGTTCTTC; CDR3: CASSYSGTGNNEQFF
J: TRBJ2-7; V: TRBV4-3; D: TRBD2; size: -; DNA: TGCGCCAGCAGCCAAGATATGGTAGCGGGAAGGGTTGACGAGCAGTACTTC; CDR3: CASSQDMVAGRVDEQYF
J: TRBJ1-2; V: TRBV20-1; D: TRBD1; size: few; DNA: TGCAGTGCTAGAGGGATTGACAGGGAAAGTGGCTACACCTTC; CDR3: CSARGIDRESGYTF
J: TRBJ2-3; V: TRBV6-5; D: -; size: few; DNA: TGTGCCAGCAGTTACGCGGGTCCTCGCACAGATACGCAGTATTTT; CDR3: CASSYAGPRTDTQYF